The 27 T cell receptor beta chains presented below share a single source sample, sequenced in a study of T cell responses to AZD1222 COVID-19 vaccine. TCRdb keeps only in-frame clones here, not all; method: immunoSEQ multiplex PCR. The sample contains some 140,000 clones, over 85% of which appear only once. Sequences were derived from peripheral blood, sampled on day 0 of AZD1222 vaccination. These receptors were collected from an adult in good health.

The chain carries TRBV7-9 and TRBJ2-3, with 9 bases aligning to TRBD1. Per germline, CDR1 SEHNR and CDR2 FQNEAQ (reference sequence). The CDR3 covers 19 residues. J gave up 5 bases and V 3 bases, and 18 bases lay outside the gene matches. The CDR3 protein is CASSLRPGTGRRSKDTQYF. The DNA of the CDR3 is TGTGCCAGCAGCTTGAGGCCCGGGACAGGGAGGAGGTCGAAAGATACGCAGTATTTT. Combining the CDR3 with reference TRBV7-9 and TRBJ2-3 gives the whole variable domain DTGVSQNPRHKITKRGQNVTFRCDPISEHNRLYWYRQTLGQGPEFLTYFQNEAQLEKSRLLSDRFSAERPKGSFSTLEIQRTEQGDSAMYLCASSLRPGTGRRSKDTQYFGPGTRLTVL.

The chain carries TRBV7-9 and TRBJ1-4; 10 bases match TRBD1. This CDR3 is built from 14 residues. The germline V gene encodes CDR1 SEHNR and CDR2 FQNEAQ (reference sequence). With V trimmed by 4 bases and J by 8 bases, 4 bases remained unmatched. CDR3 in DNA: TGTGCCAGCAGCTACGGGACAGGGGACGAAAAACTGTTTTTT. The encoded protein is CASSYGTGDEKLFF.

V usage is TRBV9 and J usage is TRBJ2-2; no firm D call. CDR3 length equals 13 residues. V was pared by 2 bases and J by 5 bases, with 7 bases between. CDR1 and CDR2 from the germline V gene are SGDLS and YYNGEE. The CDR3 coding sequence is TGTGCCAGCAGCGTTCAGAGTACCGGGGAGCTGTTTTTT. Protein product: CASSVQSTGELFF. The full variable domain, in which reference TRBV9 and TRBJ2-2 provide the parts outside the CDR3, is DSGVTQTPKHLITATGQRVTLRCSPRSGDLSVYWYQQSLDQGLQFLIQYYNGEERAKGNILERFSAQQFPDLHSELNLSSLELGDSALYFCASSVQSTGELFFGEGSRLTVL.

The chain combines TRBV27 with TRBJ1-1; tentative D call: TRBD1 (5 bases). The CDR3 runs to 16 residues. The germline gives CDR1 MNHEY, CDR2 SMNVEV (reference sequence). V was shortened by 0 bases and J by 1 base, with 12 bases between the two germline ends. The CDR3 here is CASSLSRGQANTEAFF. CDR3 DNA sequence: TGTGCCAGCAGTTTATCAAGGGGTCAGGCGAACACTGAAGCTTTCTTT.

The genes are TRBV6-6 and TRBJ1-5; no firm D call. Germline CDR1 is MNHNY and CDR2 is SVGAGI (reference sequence). The CDR3 length is 16 residues. V lost 5 bases, J lost 3 bases, and 17 bases lay in between. The CDR3 sequence is CASSHRLGQPNQPQHF. As DNA, the CDR3 is TGTGCCAGCAGTCACCGGCTCGGTCAACCCAATCAGCCCCAGCATTTT.

The rearrangement links TRBV12-3 or TRBV12-4 to TRBJ2-2, with D possibly matching TRBD2 (5 bases). This CDR3 is built from 13 residues. V was shortened by 6 bases and J by 4 bases, with 9 bases between the two germline ends. The CDR3 sequence: CASSGMGTGELFF. The CDR3 DNA reads TGTGCCAGCAGCGGGATGGGCACCGGGGAGCTGTTTTTT.

The chain links TRBV5-6 to TRBJ2-7; either TRBD1 or TRBD2 may fit D (5 bases each). The V gene lost 6 bases and the J gene lost 2 bases, with 12 bases spanning the gap. The CDR3 length is 13 residues. CDR1 SGHDT and CDR2 YYEEEE come from the germline V gene. CDR3 loop: CASTGTGTYEQYF. The DNA of the CDR3 is TGTGCCAGCACAGGGACGGGAACCTACGAGCAGTACTTC.

Remarks on this clone: The germline gene is not matched at one end of the junction; a read error may be the cause. The J gene is TRBJ2-5, the V gene TRBV11-3; perhaps TRBD2 as D (6 bases). Germline V gene lookup returns CDR1 SGHNT and CDR2 YENEEA. The length of the CDR3 is 13 residues. The CDR3 bases are TGTGCCAGCAGCTTCAGGAGGGGAGAGGCCCAGTACTTC. Translation gives CASSFRRGEAQYF.

This clone was detected once. This chain uses TRBV11-2 with TRBJ2-5; D possibly corresponds to TRBD1 (6 bases). The CDR3 runs 15 residues. Germline V gives CDR1 SGHAT, CDR2 FQNNGV. Trimming left V 2 bases short and J 0 bases short, with 10 bases between. The CDR3 spells CASSLSTGYQETQYF. CDR3 sequence (DNA): TGTGCCAGCAGCTTATCCACAGGGTACCAAGAGACCCAGTACTTC.

J is TRBJ1-2 and V is TRBV18, with 7 bases lining up with TRBD1. Trimming at V came to 3 bases and at J to 5 bases, leaving 6 bases not matched to a gene. Germline assignment: CDR1 KGHSH and CDR2 LQKENI. The CDR3 sequence is 14 residues long. The CDR3 nucleotides are TGTGCCAGCTCACCCGGGACAGACCTTTATGGCTACACCTTC. It is translated as CASSPGTDLYGYTF.

The chain couples TRBV7-6 to TRBJ1-1; 7 nucleotides line up with TRBD1. CDR1 and CDR2 (germline): SGHVS, FNYEAQ. The CDR3 is 14 residues long. The trim removed 5 bases at V and 2 bases at J, leaving 5 bases unmatched. The CDR3 loop reads CASSQGGPNTEAFF. The CDR3 DNA reads as TGTGCCAGCAGCCAGGGGGGGCCAAACACTGAAGCTTTCTTT.

The rearrangement joins TRBV19 to TRBJ1-5; D is possibly TRBD1 (5 bases). Germline lookup yields CDR1 LNHDA and CDR2 SQIVND (reference sequence). The CDR3 sequence is 14 residues long. V was cut by 3 bases and J by 5 bases, with 11 bases left in between. In DNA form, the CDR3 reads TGTGCCAGTAGTATTAGGGGAGAATATCAGCCCCAGCATTTT. Its translation: CASSIRGEYQPQHF. Full variable domain (remainder filled in from reference TRBV19 and TRBJ1-5): DGGITQSPKYLFRKEGQNVTLSCEQNLNHDAMYWYRQDPGQGLRLIYYSQIVNDFQKGDIAEGYSVSREKKESFPLTVTSAQKNPTAFYLCASSIRGEYQPQHFGDGTRLSIL.

The chain joins TRBV28 to TRBJ1-2; a weak D match, TRBD1 (5 bases). Germline V gene sequence: CDR1 MDHEN, CDR2 SYDVKM. Trimming took off 2 bases at V and 14 bases at J, with 21 bases between the two ends. The CDR3 is 14 amino acids. The CDR3 DNA reads TGTGCCAGCAGTTTAAATTTGGGGCAGGGCTTAGGTACCTTC. Protein sequence: CASSLNLGQGLGTF.

The chain carries TRBV6-5 and TRBJ1-1; 7 nucleotides align to TRBD1. The V gene's germline CDR1 is MNHEY and CDR2 SVGAGI. Losses at the gene ends were 2 bases for V and 7 bases for J; bases not matched to a gene: 10. The CDR3 loop spans 15 amino acids. The CDR3 loop reads CASSYKPTGRGEAFF. The CDR3 DNA sequence: TGTGCCAGCAGTTACAAGCCGACAGGGAGAGGTGAAGCTTTCTTT.

V and J are TRBV28 and TRBJ1-2; tentative D call: TRBD1 (6 bases). V lost 3 bases and J lost 2, with 13 bases in between. This CDR3 region has 15 residues. CDR1 MDHEN and CDR2 SYDVKM come from the germline V gene. Written as DNA, the CDR3 is TGTGCCAGCAGTTTCTTGGGGGCCCCCAACTATGGCTACACCTTC. Translating it yields CASSFLGAPNYGYTF.

This rearrangement joins TRBV7-2 to TRBJ2-7, with TRBD2 matching 9 bases. V was pared by 2 bases and J by 2 bases, with 7 bases of the junction left unmatched. Germline assignment: CDR1 SGHTA and CDR2 FQGNSA. This CDR3 is built from 16 residues. The CDR3 region is CASSLTAGGLPYEQYF. As DNA, the CDR3 is TGTGCCAGCAGCTTAACAGCGGGAGGCCTCCCCTACGAGCAGTACTTC.

The CDR3 is CASIRVNTEAFF. In nucleotides, the CDR3 is TGTGCCAGCATCCGGGTGAACACTGAAGCTTTCTTT. The V and J genes are TRBV6-5 and TRBJ1-1; D is uncertain. V shed 7 bases and J shed 0 bases, with 6 bases lying between them. Germline CDR1 reads MNHEY; CDR2 reads SVGAGI. The CDR3 contains 12 residues.

The CDR3 is CASSLDRNFYGYTF. The CDR3 nucleotides read TGTGCCAGCAGCTTGGACCGGAATTTCTATGGCTACACCTTC. The chain couples TRBV5-4 to TRBJ1-2, with D unclear. This CDR3 region has 14 residues. V was shortened by 0 bases and J by 4 bases, with 10 bases between the two germline ends. Germline V gene data show CDR1 as SGHNT and CDR2 as YYREEE (reference sequence).

This clone occurred once. The chain has TRBV28 and TRBJ1-2; TRBD1 might be the D (6 bases). Trimming left V 1 base short and J 3 bases short, with 15 bases between. Germline CDR1 and CDR2: MDHEN and SYDVKM. The CDR3 is 16 residues long. DNA of the CDR3: TGTGCCAGCAGTTTATCGGCCGGACAGATCTACTATGGCTACACCTTC. Its translation is CASSLSAGQIYYGYTF.

This chain connects TRBV28 to TRBJ1-5; perhaps TRBD1 as D (5 bases). V lost 3 bases and J 5 bases, leaving 20 bases between the germline ends. CDR1 and CDR2 from the germline V gene are MDHEN and SYDVKM. The CDR3 spans 17 residues. CDR3 amino acids: CASSFASGTSPYQPQHF. CDR3 nucleotide sequence: TGTGCCAGCAGTTTTGCTTCCGGGACGTCTCCCTATCAGCCCCAGCATTTT.

This clone has more than one count but fewer than ten. This chain uses TRBV11-2 with TRBJ2-1; tentative D call: TRBD1 (5 bases). The CDR3 has 15 residues. Germline V gene lookup returns CDR1 SGHAT and CDR2 FQNNGV. V was shortened by 3 bases and J by 4 bases, with 13 bases between the two germline ends. CDR3 DNA sequence: TGTGCCAGCAGCTTGATAGGGGCAGGATACAATGAGCAGTTCTTC. Translating it yields CASSLIGAGYNEQFF.

The chain couples TRBV19 to TRBJ1-2, with a possible D match to TRBD1 (5 bases). This CDR3 region has 15 residues. Germline loops: CDR1 LNHDA, CDR2 SQIVND (reference sequence). V lost 8 bases, J lost 5 bases, and 21 bases lay in between. CDR3 in amino acids: CASGDWGSESYGYTF. CDR3 sequence (DNA): TGTGCCAGTGGGGACTGGGGCAGTGAGAGTTATGGCTACACCTTC.

The table lists this clone with a few counts. V is TRBV28 and J is TRBJ1-2; no reliable D call. Germline CDR1 is MDHEN and CDR2 is SYDVKM. Trimming stripped 5 bases from V and 3 bases from J, with 10 bases between. This CDR3 has 13 residues. The CDR3 protein is CASSHQVYYGYTF. The CDR3 nucleotides read TGTGCCAGCAGTCATCAGGTCTACTATGGCTACACCTTC.

This sequence joins TRBV11-3 and TRBJ2-2, with 10 bases aligning to TRBD2. CDR1 and CDR2 (germline): SGHNT, YENEEA. V lost 4 bases and J lost 3; bases outside the gene matches: 8. The CDR3 extends over 17 amino acids. The CDR3 loop is CASSSGTGTSDTGELFF. CDR3 DNA: TGTGCCAGCAGCTCCGGGACCGGGACTAGCGACACCGGGGAGCTGTTTTTT.

V gene TRBV5-1 combines with J gene TRBJ2-3, with D uncertain. CDR3 size: 13 residues. V lost 5 bases to trimming and J lost 0 bases, with 7 bases between them. Germline CDR1 and CDR2: SGHRS and YFSETQ. As DNA, the CDR3 is TGCGCCAGCAGGGAACCTAGCACAGATACGCAGTATTTT. It encodes CASREPSTDTQYF. Complete variable domain (other parts from reference TRBV5-1 and TRBJ2-3): KAGVTQTPRYLIKTRGQQVTLSCSPISGHRSVSWYQQTPGQGLQFLFEYFSETQRNKGNFPGRFSGRQFSNSRSEMNVSTLELGDSALYLCASREPSTDTQYFGPGTRLTVL.

CDR3 DNA: TGTGCCAGCAGCCGGCTGGCTGGAACAGGGAGCACAGATACGCAGTATTTT. It translates to CASSRLAGTGSTDTQYF. This chain uses TRBV14 with TRBJ2-3, with D possibly being TRBD1 (6 bases). The CDR3 runs 17 residues. Germline V CDR1 and CDR2: SGHDN, FVKESK. V dropped 4 bases and J dropped 0 bases, with 17 bases sitting between them. Full variable domain (remainder filled in from reference TRBV14 and TRBJ2-3): EAGVTQFPSHSVIEKGQTVTLRCDPISGHDNLYWYRRVMGKEIKFLLHFVKESKQDESGMPNNRFLAERTGGTYSTLKVQPAELEDSGVYFCASSRLAGTGSTDTQYFGPGTRLTVL.

The chain has TRBV7-9 and TRBJ2-7; D is perhaps TRBD1 (7 bases). The CDR3 totals 13 residues. V was trimmed by 5 bases and J by 5 bases, leaving 13 bases between them. The germline CDR1 and CDR2 sequences are SEHNR and FQNEAQ (reference sequence). For the CDR3, the DNA is TGTGCCAGCAGCCCGACAGGGACTGACGAGCAGTACTTC. Its translation is CASSPTGTDEQYF.